Below, one TCR beta chain is given with its context. This CDR3 is 15 amino acids long. The germline V gene has CDR1 SGHRS and CDR2 YFSETQ. Germline trimming cut 4 bases from V and 8 bases from J; bases unmatched to any gene: 11. Through a sample-barcoded 5' primer and a J-beta primer mix, a second PCR was run for about 6 to 12 cycles. Each CDR3 protein is one row after TCRdb ran MiXCR on the 5' RACE reads. Of 1.4 million or so distinct CDR3 sequences listed, about 45% are singletons. This entry belongs to a study of blood T cells in healthy people across ages. The sample was blood. The source is a woman under 30 in good health. V usage is TRBV5-1 and J usage is TRBJ2-4; TRBD1 matches 8 bases. The CDR3 DNA reads TGCGCCAGCAGCACCGGGACAGGAAATTGGGACATTCAGTACTTC. Encoded protein: CASSTGTGNWDIQYF.